A single sample is the source of the 6 T cell receptor beta chains below, sequenced in a study of control samples from healthy donors and cancer patients. Generated by immunoSEQ multiplex PCR, the TCRdb table keeps only in-frame clones and is missing some. The table has about 100,000 clones, roughly 87% seen once; the top ten hold over 15%. Input material: blood. Receptors were obtained from a woman aged 50 to 60 in good health.

This rearrangement joins TRBV5-1 to TRBJ2-7, with TRBD1 matching over 10 bases. V was pared by 3 bases and J by 6 bases, with 12 bases of the junction left unmatched. CDR1 is SGHRS and CDR2 is YFSETQ in the germline V gene. The CDR3 totals 16 residues. In DNA form, the CDR3 reads TGCGCCAGCAGCTGGACCTTGGCCGGGACAGGGGTCGAGCAGTACTTC. Protein: CASSWTLAGTGVEQYF.

V gene TRBV7-9 combines with J gene TRBJ1-5, with 7 positions matching TRBD1. CDR3 length: 15 residues. V shed 8 bases, J shed 0 bases, and the junction held 7 bases outside the gene matches. Germline V CDR1 and CDR2: SEHNR, FQNEAQ (reference sequence). Written as DNA, the CDR3 is TGTGCCAGCGGGGACAGCGCTTATAGCAATCAGCCCCAGCATTTT. Residues: CASGDSAYSNQPQHF.

The chain combines TRBV27 with TRBJ2-2; possibly TRBD1 for D (6 bases). With 7 bases removed from V and 6 bases from J, the gap between germline ends came to 15 bases. The CDR3 consists of 14 residues. Germline CDR1 and CDR2: MNHEY and SMNVEV (reference sequence). As DNA, the CDR3 is TGTGCCAGCACCTCAGGGGACGTCGCCGGGGAGCTGTTTTTT. Translating it yields CASTSGDVAGELFF.

This clone was seen more than once but under ten times. The rearrangement links TRBV2 to TRBJ2-1; 9 bases map to TRBD2. The junction had 7 bases not matched to a gene; V was cut back by 7 bases and J by 3 bases. The length of the CDR3 is 15 residues. Germline lookup yields CDR1 SNHLY and CDR2 FYNNEI. CDR3 sequence reads: CASTPRLAVYNEQFF. CDR3 DNA sequence: TGTGCCAGCACCCCCAGACTAGCGGTCTACAATGAGCAGTTCTTC.

The chain carries TRBV4-3 and TRBJ2-2, with TRBD2 matching over 9 bases. The germline V gene encodes CDR1 LGHNA and CDR2 YSLEER. The CDR3 length is 16 residues. The J segment lost 5 bases and the V segment lost 5 bases, leaving 9 bases of the junction unmatched. CDR3 bases: TGCGCCAGCAGCTTGGGACTAGCAAGGGAGACCGGGGAGCTGTTTTTT. This encodes CASSLGLARETGELFF.

This sequence joins TRBV18 and TRBJ2-2; D is possibly TRBD2 (6 bases). CDR3 length: 16 amino acids. V was cut by 0 bases and J by 6 bases, with 14 bases left in between. The germline V gene encodes CDR1 KGHSH and CDR2 LQKENI. CDR3 loop: CASSPPINGGAGELFF. The CDR3, as DNA: TGTGCCAGCTCACCACCGATTAACGGGGGAGCCGGGGAGCTGTTTTTT.